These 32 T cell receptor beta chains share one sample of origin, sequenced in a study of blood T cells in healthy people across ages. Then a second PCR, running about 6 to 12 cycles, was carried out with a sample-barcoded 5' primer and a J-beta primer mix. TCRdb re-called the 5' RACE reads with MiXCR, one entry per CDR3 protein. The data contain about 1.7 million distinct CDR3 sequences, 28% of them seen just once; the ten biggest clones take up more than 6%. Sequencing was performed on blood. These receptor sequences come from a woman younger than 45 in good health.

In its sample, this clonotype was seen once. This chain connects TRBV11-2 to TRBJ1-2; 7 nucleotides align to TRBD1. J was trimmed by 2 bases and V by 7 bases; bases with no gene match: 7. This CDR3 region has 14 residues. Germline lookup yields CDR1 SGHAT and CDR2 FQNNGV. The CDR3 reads CASTPDRTNYGYTF. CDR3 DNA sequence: TGTGCCAGCACCCCGGACAGGACCAACTATGGCTACACCTTC.

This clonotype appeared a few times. CDR3 in DNA: TGCAGCGCTTCACCACAGGGGGGGGCCACAGATACGCAGTATTTT. As protein: CSASPQGGATDTQYF. The J gene is TRBJ2-3, the V gene TRBV29-1; tentatively, D is TRBD1 (8 bases). The CDR3 has 15 residues. Deletions cut 7 bases from V and 2 bases from J, with 19 bases between. The germline CDR1 and CDR2 sequences are SQVTM and ANQGSEA.

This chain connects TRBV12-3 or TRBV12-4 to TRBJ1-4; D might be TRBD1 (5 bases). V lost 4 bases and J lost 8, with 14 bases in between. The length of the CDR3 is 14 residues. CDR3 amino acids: CASSCTGRGEKLFF. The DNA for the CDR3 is TGTGCCAGCAGTTGTACAGGCCGAGGGGAAAAACTGTTTTTT.

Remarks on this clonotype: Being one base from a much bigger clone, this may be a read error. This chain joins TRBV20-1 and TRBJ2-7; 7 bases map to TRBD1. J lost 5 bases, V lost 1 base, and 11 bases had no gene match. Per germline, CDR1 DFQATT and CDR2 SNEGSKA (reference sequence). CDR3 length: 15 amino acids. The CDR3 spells CSARVWTGRSHEQYF. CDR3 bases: TGCAGTGCTAGAGTGTGGACAGGCCGGAGCCACGAGCAGTACTTC.

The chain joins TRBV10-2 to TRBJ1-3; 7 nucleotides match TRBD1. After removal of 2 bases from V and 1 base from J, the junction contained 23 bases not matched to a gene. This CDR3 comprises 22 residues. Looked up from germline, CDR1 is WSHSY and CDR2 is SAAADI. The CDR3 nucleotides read TGCGCCAGCAGTGAGCATTTACCGGGACAGAGTCCAGGGGATCGTTCTGGAAACACCATATATTTT. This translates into CASSEHLPGQSPGDRSGNTIYF.

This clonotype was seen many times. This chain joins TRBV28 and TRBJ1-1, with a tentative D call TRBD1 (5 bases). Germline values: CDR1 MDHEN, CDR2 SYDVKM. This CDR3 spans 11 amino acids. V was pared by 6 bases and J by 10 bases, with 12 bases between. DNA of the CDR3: TGTGCCAGCAGCGGGGACTTTCGAGCTTTCTTT. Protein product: CASSGDFRAFF.

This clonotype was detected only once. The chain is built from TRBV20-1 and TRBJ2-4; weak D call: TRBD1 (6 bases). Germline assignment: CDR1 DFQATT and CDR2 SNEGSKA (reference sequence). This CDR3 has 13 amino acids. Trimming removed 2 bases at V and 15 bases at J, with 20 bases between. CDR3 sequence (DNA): TGCAGTGCTAGAAACCTACAGGGAGCAACACGGTACTTC. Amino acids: CSARNLQGATRYF.

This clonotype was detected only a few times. The CDR3 loop is CSVGKPYNEQFF. Written as DNA, the CDR3 is TGCAGCGTGGGGAAGCCTTACAATGAGCAGTTCTTC. The genes are TRBV29-1 and TRBJ2-1; D is uncertain. Trimming removed 6 bases from V and 4 bases from J, with 10 bases in between. The CDR3 runs 12 residues. CDR1 and CDR2 from the germline V gene are SQVTM and ANQGSEA.

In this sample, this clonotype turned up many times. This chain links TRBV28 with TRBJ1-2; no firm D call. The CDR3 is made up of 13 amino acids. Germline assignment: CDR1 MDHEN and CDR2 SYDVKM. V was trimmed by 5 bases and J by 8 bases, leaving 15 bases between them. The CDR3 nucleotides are TGTGCCAGCAGTCCGAACGGGCGTCGGGGCTACACCTTC. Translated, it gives CASSPNGRRGYTF.

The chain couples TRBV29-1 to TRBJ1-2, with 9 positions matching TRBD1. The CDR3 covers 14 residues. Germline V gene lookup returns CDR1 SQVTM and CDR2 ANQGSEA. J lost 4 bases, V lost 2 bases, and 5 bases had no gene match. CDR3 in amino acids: CSVERDRDGYGYTF. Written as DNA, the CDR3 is TGCAGCGTTGAAAGGGACAGGGATGGCTATGGCTACACCTTC.

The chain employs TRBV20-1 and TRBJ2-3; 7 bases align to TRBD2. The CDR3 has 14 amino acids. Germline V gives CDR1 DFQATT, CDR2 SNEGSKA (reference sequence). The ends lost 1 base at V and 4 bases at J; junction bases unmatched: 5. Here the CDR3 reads CSARVAGRADTQYF. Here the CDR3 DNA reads TGCAGTGCTAGAGTGGCGGGGAGGGCAGATACGCAGTATTTT.

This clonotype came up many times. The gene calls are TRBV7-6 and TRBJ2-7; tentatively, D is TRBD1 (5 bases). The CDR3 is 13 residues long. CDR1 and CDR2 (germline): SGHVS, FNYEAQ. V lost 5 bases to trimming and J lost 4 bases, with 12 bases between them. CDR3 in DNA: TGTGCCAGCAGCCAGGGCCCCTATTACGAGCAGTACTTC. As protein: CASSQGPYYEQYF.

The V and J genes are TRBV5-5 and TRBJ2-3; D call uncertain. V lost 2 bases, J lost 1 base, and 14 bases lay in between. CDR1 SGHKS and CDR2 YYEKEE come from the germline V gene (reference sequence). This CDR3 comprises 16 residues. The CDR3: CASSFQIYDRTDTQYF. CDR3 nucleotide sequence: TGTGCCAGCAGCTTTCAGATTTATGACCGCACAGATACGCAGTATTTT.

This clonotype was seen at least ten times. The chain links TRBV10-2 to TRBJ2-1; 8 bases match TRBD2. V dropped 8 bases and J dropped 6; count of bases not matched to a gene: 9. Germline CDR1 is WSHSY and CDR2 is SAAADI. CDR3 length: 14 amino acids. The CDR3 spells CASGRGGPGNEQFF. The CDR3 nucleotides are TGCGCCAGCGGACGCGGGGGGCCTGGCAATGAGCAGTTCTTC.

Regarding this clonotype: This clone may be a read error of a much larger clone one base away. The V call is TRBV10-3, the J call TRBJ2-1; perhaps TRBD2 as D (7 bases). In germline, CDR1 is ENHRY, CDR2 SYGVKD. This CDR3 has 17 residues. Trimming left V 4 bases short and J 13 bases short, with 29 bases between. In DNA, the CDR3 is TGTGCCATCAGTGCCGTGGGGGCGGGGGTTGCCAAAAACATTCAGTTCTTC. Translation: CAISAVGAGVAKNIQFF.

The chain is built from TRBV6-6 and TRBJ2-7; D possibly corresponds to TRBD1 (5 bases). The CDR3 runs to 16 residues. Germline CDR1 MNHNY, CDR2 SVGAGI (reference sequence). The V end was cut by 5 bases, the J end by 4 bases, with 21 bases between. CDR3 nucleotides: TGTGCCAGCAGTGCCTCGCCTACGCAGGGTGTGTACGAGCAGTACTTC. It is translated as CASSASPTQGVYEQYF.

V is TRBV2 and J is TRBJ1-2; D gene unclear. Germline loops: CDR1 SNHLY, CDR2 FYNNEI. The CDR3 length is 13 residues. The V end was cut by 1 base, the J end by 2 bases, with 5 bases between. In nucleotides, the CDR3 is TGTGCCAGCAGTGAAGAAAAAAACTATGGCTACACCTTC. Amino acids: CASSEEKNYGYTF.

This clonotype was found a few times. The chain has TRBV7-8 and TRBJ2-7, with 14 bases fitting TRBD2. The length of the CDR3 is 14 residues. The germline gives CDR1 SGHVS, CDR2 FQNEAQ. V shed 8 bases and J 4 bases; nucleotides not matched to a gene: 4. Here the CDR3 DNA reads TGTGCCAGCGGGACTAGCGGGAGTAATTACGAGCAGTACTTC. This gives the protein CASGTSGSNYEQYF. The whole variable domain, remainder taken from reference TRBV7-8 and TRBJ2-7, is GAGVSQSPRYKVAKRGQDVALRCDPISGHVSLFWYQQALGQGPEFLTYFQNEAQLDKSGLPSDRFFAERPEGSVSTLKIQRTQQEDSAVYLCASGTSGSNYEQYFGPGTRLTVT.

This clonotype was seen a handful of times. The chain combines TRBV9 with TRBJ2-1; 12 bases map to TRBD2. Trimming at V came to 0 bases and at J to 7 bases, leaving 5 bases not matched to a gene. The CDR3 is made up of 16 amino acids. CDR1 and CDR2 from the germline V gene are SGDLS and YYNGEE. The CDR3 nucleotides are TGTGCCAGCAGCGTAGAACTAGCGGGAGGCGTAAATGAGCAGTTCTTC. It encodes CASSVELAGGVNEQFF.

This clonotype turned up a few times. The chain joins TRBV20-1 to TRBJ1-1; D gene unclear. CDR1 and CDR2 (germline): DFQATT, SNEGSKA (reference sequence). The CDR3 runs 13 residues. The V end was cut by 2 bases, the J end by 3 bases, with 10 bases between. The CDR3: CSARYGVDTEAFF. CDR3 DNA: TGCAGTGCTAGATACGGGGTGGACACTGAAGCTTTCTTT.

The CDR3 loop is CSASIPRVDDYEQYF. The DNA of the CDR3 is TGCAGTGCTAGTATCCCGCGGGTCGACGACTACGAGCAGTACTTC. The chain uses TRBV20-1 and TRBJ2-7, with D perhaps matching TRBD2 (5 bases). This CDR3 has 15 residues. V dropped 3 bases and J dropped 3 bases, with 18 bases sitting between them. CDR1 DFQATT and CDR2 SNEGSKA come from the germline V gene (reference sequence).

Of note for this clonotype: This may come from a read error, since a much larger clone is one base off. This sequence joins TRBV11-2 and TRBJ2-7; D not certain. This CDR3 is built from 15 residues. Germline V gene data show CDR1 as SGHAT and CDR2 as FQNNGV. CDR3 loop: CASSLVALESCEQYF. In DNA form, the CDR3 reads TGTGCCAGCAGCTTAGTCGCTCTGGAGTCCTGCGAGCAGTACTTC.

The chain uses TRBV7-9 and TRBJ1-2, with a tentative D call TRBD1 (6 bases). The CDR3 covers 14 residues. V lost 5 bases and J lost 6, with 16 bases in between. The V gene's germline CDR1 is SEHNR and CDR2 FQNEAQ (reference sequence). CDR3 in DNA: TGTGCCAGCAGCCCACAGGGAAGTGTGGATGGCTACACCTTC. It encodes CASSPQGSVDGYTF.

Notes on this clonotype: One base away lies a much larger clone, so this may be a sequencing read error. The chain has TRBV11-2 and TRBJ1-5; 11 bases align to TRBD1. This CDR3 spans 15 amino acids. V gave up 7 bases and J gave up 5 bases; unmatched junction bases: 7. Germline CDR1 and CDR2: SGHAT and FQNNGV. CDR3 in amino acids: CASNSGTGGDQPQHF. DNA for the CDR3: TGTGCCAGCAACTCCGGGACAGGGGGAGATCAGCCCCAGCATTTT.

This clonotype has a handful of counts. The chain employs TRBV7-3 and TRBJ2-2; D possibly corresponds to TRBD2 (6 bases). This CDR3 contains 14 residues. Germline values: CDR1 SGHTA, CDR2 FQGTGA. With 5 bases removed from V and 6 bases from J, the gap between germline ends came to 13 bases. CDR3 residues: CASSLSGSPGELFF. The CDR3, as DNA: TGTGCCAGCAGCCTAAGCGGGTCCCCCGGGGAGCTGTTTTTT.

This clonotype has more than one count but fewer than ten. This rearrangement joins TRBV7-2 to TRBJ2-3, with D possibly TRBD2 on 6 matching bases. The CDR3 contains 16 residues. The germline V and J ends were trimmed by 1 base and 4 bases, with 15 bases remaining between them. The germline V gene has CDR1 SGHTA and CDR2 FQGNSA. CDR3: CASSLGHRRGSDTQYF. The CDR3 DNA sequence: TGTGCCAGCAGCTTAGGGCATCGGAGGGGCTCAGATACGCAGTATTTT.

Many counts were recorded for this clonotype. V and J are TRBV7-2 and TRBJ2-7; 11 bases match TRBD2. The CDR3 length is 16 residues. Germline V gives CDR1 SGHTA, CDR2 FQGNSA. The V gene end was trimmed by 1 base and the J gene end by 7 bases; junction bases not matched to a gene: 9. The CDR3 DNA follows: TGTGCCAGCAGCTTAGAGGTAGCGGGAGGGCCAGGGGAGCAGTACTTC. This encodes CASSLEVAGGPGEQYF.

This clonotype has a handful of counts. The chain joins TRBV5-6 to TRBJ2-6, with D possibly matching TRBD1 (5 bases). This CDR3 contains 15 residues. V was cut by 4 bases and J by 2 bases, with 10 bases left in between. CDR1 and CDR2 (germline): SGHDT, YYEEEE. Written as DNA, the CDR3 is TGTGCCAGCAGCGCCGCAGGGACTGGGGCCAACGTCCTGACTTTC. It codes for CASSAAGTGANVLTF.

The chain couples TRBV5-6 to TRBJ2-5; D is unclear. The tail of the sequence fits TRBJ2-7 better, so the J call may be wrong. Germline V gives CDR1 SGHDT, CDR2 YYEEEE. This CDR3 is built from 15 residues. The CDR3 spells CASTNLVLHPYEQYF. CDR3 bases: TGTGCCAGCACCAACCTTGTGTTACACCCGTACGAGCAGTACTTC.

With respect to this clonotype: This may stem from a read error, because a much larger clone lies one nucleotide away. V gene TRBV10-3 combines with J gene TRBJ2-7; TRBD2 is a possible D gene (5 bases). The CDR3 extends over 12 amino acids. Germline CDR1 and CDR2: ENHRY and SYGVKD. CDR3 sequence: CASSEGLNVQYF. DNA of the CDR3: TGTGCCAGCAGTGAGGGTCTTAATGTGCAGTACTTC.

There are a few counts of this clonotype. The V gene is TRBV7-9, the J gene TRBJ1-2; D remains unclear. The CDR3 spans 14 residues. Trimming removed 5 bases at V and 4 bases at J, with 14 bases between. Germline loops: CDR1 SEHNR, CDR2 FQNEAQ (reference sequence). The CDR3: CASSEQNSGYGYTF. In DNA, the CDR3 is TGTGCCAGCAGCGAACAGAATTCTGGCTATGGCTACACCTTC. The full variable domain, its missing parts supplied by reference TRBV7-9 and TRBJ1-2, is DTGVSQNPRHKITKRGQNVTFRCDPISEHNRLYWYRQTLGQGPEFLTYFQNEAQLEKSRLLSDRFSAERPKGSFSTLEIQRTEQGDSAMYLCASSEQNSGYGYTFGSGTRLTVV.

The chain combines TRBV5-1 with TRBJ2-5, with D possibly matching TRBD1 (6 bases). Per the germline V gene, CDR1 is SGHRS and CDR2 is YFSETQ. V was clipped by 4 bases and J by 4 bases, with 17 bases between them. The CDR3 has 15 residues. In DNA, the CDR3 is TGCGCCAGCAGCACCGACACAGGGTCGGGAGAGACCCAGTACTTC. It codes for CASSTDTGSGETQYF.